Presented here are 20 T cell receptor beta chains from one specimen sequenced in a study of blood T cell repertoires in COVID-19. Only in-frame clones appear in the TCRdb table, and some are missing; sequencing was by immunoSEQ multiplex PCR. The profile shows some 210,000 clones, roughly four fifths of them singletons. Sequencing input: peripheral blood. These receptors were collected from a woman between 40 and 50 years old with acute or convalescent COVID-19.

The chain couples TRBV11-3 to TRBJ1-1; TRBD1 is a possible D gene (5 bases). Trimming removed 1 base from V and 2 bases from J, with 11 bases in between. Germline CDR1 reads SGHNT; CDR2 reads YENEEA. The CDR3 contains 15 residues. This CDR3 reads CASSLGGAGNTEAFF. The CDR3 DNA reads TGTGCCAGCAGCTTAGGAGGGGCGGGAAACACTGAAGCTTTCTTT.

V is TRBV2 and J is TRBJ1-6; TRBD1 is a possible D gene (6 bases). Germline-derived CDR1 and CDR2 are SNHLY and FYNNEI. The CDR3 is made up of 13 amino acids. The V end lost 6 bases, the J end lost 6 bases, and 9 bases lay between the germline ends. In DNA, the CDR3 is TGTGCCAGCAGCACGGACAGTAATTCACCCCTCCACTTT. Its protein is CASSTDSNSPLHF.

This clone was seen just once. This chain links TRBV7-9 with TRBJ2-5; 13 nucleotides align to TRBD2. CDR3 length: 17 amino acids. Germline assignment: CDR1 SEHNR and CDR2 FQNEAQ (reference sequence). The ends lost 0 bases at V and 0 bases at J; junction bases unmatched: 1. The CDR3 here is CASSLATSGRYQETQYF. The CDR3 DNA sequence: TGTGCCAGCAGCTTAGCGACTAGCGGGAGGTACCAAGAGACCCAGTACTTC.

The chain employs TRBV6-5 and TRBJ1-4; D gene uncertain. Germline assignment: CDR1 MNHEY and CDR2 SVGAGI. The CDR3 contains 11 residues. Trimming cost V 5 bases and J 7 bases, with 5 bases left between them. Here the CDR3 reads CASSTPEKLFF. For the CDR3, the DNA is TGTGCCAGCAGTACACCTGAAAAACTGTTTTTT.

This clone was recorded a few times. The chain carries TRBV5-1 and TRBJ2-7, with D possibly being TRBD2 (6 bases). CDR3 length equals 14 residues. Trimming took 2 bases from V and 2 from J, leaving 11 bases between them. The germline V gene has CDR1 SGHRS and CDR2 YFSETQ. CDR3: CASSFLREPYEQYF. In nucleotides, the CDR3 is TGCGCCAGCAGCTTTCTTCGGGAGCCCTACGAGCAGTACTTC.

V and J are TRBV30 and TRBJ2-6; TRBD2 is a possible D gene (6 bases). Germline V gives CDR1 GTSNPN, CDR2 SVGIG (reference sequence). The V and J ends lost 3 bases and 4 bases respectively, with 10 bases between them. The length of the CDR3 is 14 residues. The CDR3 DNA follows: TGTGCCTGGAGGGCGGCGGGAGGGGCCAACGTCCTGACTTTC. Protein sequence: CAWRAAGGANVLTF.

The rearrangement joins TRBV27 to TRBJ2-7, with TRBD2 identical over 9 bases. Germline CDR1 is MNHEY and CDR2 is SMNVEV (reference sequence). This CDR3 has 15 amino acids. The junction had 6 bases not matched to a gene; V was cut back by 3 bases and J by 3 bases. The CDR3 loop reads CASSLGGRAYYEQYF. CDR3 DNA sequence: TGTGCCAGCAGTTTGGGCGGGAGGGCCTACTACGAGCAGTACTTC.

This chain connects TRBV2 to TRBJ1-2; D gene ambiguous. Deletions cut 5 bases from V and 8 bases from J, with 18 bases between. In germline, CDR1 is SNHLY, CDR2 FYNNEI. The CDR3 is made up of 14 amino acids. CDR3 sequence reads: CASSPDGGWGGYTF. For the CDR3, the DNA is TGTGCCAGCAGTCCGGACGGAGGCTGGGGAGGCTACACCTTC.

The chain recombines TRBV4-3 with TRBJ1-2; tentatively, D is TRBD1 (5 bases). Between the trimmed V and J ends, which lost 0 bases and 7 bases, there was a span of 18 bases. Germline loops: CDR1 LGHNA, CDR2 YSLEER. The CDR3 covers 16 residues. The CDR3 region has the DNA TGCGCCAGCAGCCAAGATCTGATCGCCAGGGAGGCTGGCTACACCTTC. Encoded protein: CASSQDLIAREAGYTF.

V gene TRBV6-5 combines with J gene TRBJ1-2; TRBD1 matches at 9 bases. The germline CDR1 and CDR2 sequences are MNHEY and SVGAGI. There are 15 residues in the CDR3. Trimming at V came to 5 bases and at J to 4 bases, leaving 8 bases not matched to a gene. The CDR3 coding sequence is TGTGCCAGCAGTCCCGGGACAGGGCACGTCTATGGCTACACCTTC. Protein: CASSPGTGHVYGYTF.

The rearrangement links TRBV6-6 to TRBJ1-4; tentative D call: TRBD1 (5 bases). Germline CDR1 and CDR2: MNHNY and SVGAGI (reference sequence). This CDR3 is built from 14 residues. Trimming took 5 bases from V and 4 from J, leaving 11 bases between them. This CDR3 reads CASSTLGGNEKLFF. For the CDR3, the DNA is TGTGCCAGCAGTACCCTCGGGGGTAATGAAAAACTGTTTTTT.

The chain employs TRBV25-1 and TRBJ2-1; 8 positions agree with TRBD2. The germline gives CDR1 MGHDK, CDR2 SYGVNS. This CDR3 region has 14 residues. Trimming cost V 7 bases and J 3 bases; bases outside gene matches: 5. CDR3 sequence reads: CASNAGGDYNEQFF. CDR3 bases: TGTGCCAGCAACGCGGGGGGCGACTACAATGAGCAGTTCTTC.

The chain combines TRBV3-1 (or the pseudogene TRBV3-2) with TRBJ2-1; 7 nucleotides match TRBD2. Germline loops: CDR1 LGHDT, CDR2 YNNKEL (reference sequence). The CDR3 runs to 16 residues. After removal of 1 base from V and 0 bases from J, the junction contained 3 bases not matched to a gene. This CDR3 reads CASSQGSGGSYNEQFF. In nucleotides, the CDR3 is TGTGCCAGCAGCCAAGGATCGGGGGGCTCCTACAATGAGCAGTTCTTC.

V and J are TRBV5-5 and TRBJ2-7; tentative D call: TRBD1 (5 bases). Between the trimmed V and J ends, which lost 3 bases and 0 bases, there was a span of 13 bases. This CDR3 comprises 15 residues. CDR1 and CDR2 from the germline V gene are SGHKS and YYEKEE (reference sequence). For the CDR3, the DNA is TGTGCCAGCAGCTCTACCGCGACAGACTCCTACGAGCAGTACTTC. It translates to CASSSTATDSYEQYF. The variable domain in full, completed from reference TRBV5-5 and TRBJ2-7, reads DAGVTQSPTHLIKTRGQQVTLRCSPISGHKSVSWYQQVLGQGPQFIFQYYEKEERGRGNFPDRFSARQFPNYSSELNVNALLLGDSALYLCASSSTATDSYEQYFGPGTRLTVT.

The rearrangement uses TRBV5-1 and TRBJ2-2, with 11 nucleotides matching TRBD2. From germline, CDR1 is SGHRS and CDR2 YFSETQ. The CDR3 spans 17 residues. The junction had 1 base not matched to a gene; V was cut back by 0 bases and J by 0 bases. The CDR3 DNA follows: TGCGCCAGCAGCTTGGTGACTAGCGGGGCGAACACCGGGGAGCTGTTTTTT. Translating gives CASSLVTSGANTGELFF.

The chain carries TRBV6-5 and TRBJ1-1; TRBD1 matches at 9 bases. Germline assignment: CDR1 MNHEY and CDR2 SVGAGI. This CDR3 region has 15 residues. J lost 3 bases, V lost 6 bases, and 8 bases had no gene match. The CDR3 DNA is TGTGCCAGCAGGGGACAGGGAGGAGGGGACACTGAAGCTTTCTTT. It encodes CASRGQGGGDTEAFF.

The chain carries TRBV5-1 and TRBJ1-3; D possibly corresponds to TRBD1 (5 bases). Per germline, CDR1 SGHRS and CDR2 YFSETQ. There are 15 residues in the CDR3. Trimming left V 0 bases short and J 4 bases short, with 11 bases between. The DNA for the CDR3 is TGCGCCAGCAGCTTGGGCAGGGCAGCAGGAAACACCATATATTTT. This gives the protein CASSLGRAAGNTIYF.

In DNA, the CDR3 is TGTGCCAGCAGCTTAGGGTCGGGACTAGCGGGTTACAATGAGCAGTTCTTC. The encoded protein is CASSLGSGLAGYNEQFF. This chain uses TRBV7-9 with TRBJ2-1; 12 bases fit TRBD2. The CDR3 runs to 17 residues. V was pared by 1 base and J by 4 bases, with 5 bases of the junction left unmatched. Per germline, CDR1 SEHNR and CDR2 FQNEAQ (reference sequence).

The chain carries TRBV20-1 and TRBJ1-2; D remains unclear. Germline V gene sequence: CDR1 DFQATT, CDR2 SNEGSKA (reference sequence). Trimming left V 4 bases short and J 8 bases short, with 11 bases between. CDR3 length equals 11 residues. CDR3 in DNA: TGCAGTGCTAAAACGGGGTCAGGCTACACCTTC. Its protein is CSAKTGSGYTF.

This chain connects TRBV11-3 to TRBJ2-1; 7 bases are a match to TRBD1. Germline values: CDR1 SGHNT, CDR2 YENEEA. The CDR3 consists of 16 residues. V dropped 5 bases and J dropped 4; count of bases not matched to a gene: 11. The CDR3 is CASSHPTGAIYNEQFF. Here the CDR3 DNA reads TGTGCCAGCAGCCACCCCACAGGGGCCATTTACAATGAGCAGTTCTTC.